The 23 T cell receptor beta chains given below trace back to one sample, sequenced in a study of CD4+ T cells in melanoma. This table comes from immunoSEQ multiplex PCR, and its TCRdb copy is limited to in-frame clones, with some not included. The data show 120,000 to 150,000 clones, with approximately 91% seen just once and 1.5% held by the top ten. The source is a human donor with melanoma.

The gene calls are TRBV7-9 and TRBJ1-2; 7 nucleotides agree with TRBD1. CDR1 and CDR2 from the germline V gene are SEHNR and FQNEAQ (reference sequence). The trim removed 3 bases at V and 4 bases at J, leaving 8 bases unmatched. The CDR3 runs to 15 residues. The CDR3: CASSLGSGGGYGYTF. The DNA of the CDR3 is TGTGCCAGCAGCTTGGGCTCAGGGGGAGGCTATGGCTACACCTTC.

The rearrangement uses TRBV7-6 and TRBJ1-3, with 7 bases that match TRBD1. V shed 6 bases and J 0 bases; nucleotides not matched to a gene: 5. The germline V gene has CDR1 SGHVS and CDR2 FNYEAQ. The CDR3 is made up of 15 amino acids. CDR3: CASSRTGNSGNTIYF. As DNA, the CDR3 is TGTGCCAGCAGTCGGACAGGAAACTCTGGAAACACCATATATTTT. Full variable domain (remainder filled in from reference TRBV7-6 and TRBJ1-3): GAGVSQSPRYKVTKRGQDVALRCDPISGHVSLYWYRQALGQGPEFLTYFNYEAQQDKSGLPNDRFSAERPEGSISTLTIQRTEQRDSAMYRCASSRTGNSGNTIYFGEGSWLTVV.

V and J are TRBV6-6 and TRBJ1-1; no reliable D call. Germline V gene data show CDR1 as MNHNY and CDR2 as SVGAGI (reference sequence). V was shortened by 0 bases and J by 1 base, with 6 bases between the two germline ends. This CDR3 comprises 14 residues. The chain's CDR3 is CASSYSEENTEAFF. The CDR3 region has the DNA TGTGCCAGCAGTTACTCCGAAGAGAACACTGAAGCTTTCTTT.

This clone was detected only once. The CDR3: CSVRDSYEQYF. CDR3 DNA: TGCAGCGTCCGGGACAGCTACGAGCAGTACTTC. The chain links TRBV29-1 to TRBJ2-7; TRBD1 matches 7 bases. The junction had 2 bases not matched to a gene; V was cut back by 6 bases and J by 3 bases. The CDR3 totals 11 residues. CDR1 is SQVTM and CDR2 is ANQGSEA in the germline V gene.

V is TRBV30 and J is TRBJ1-6; D perhaps matches TRBD1 (5 bases). The CDR3 runs 19 residues. Deletions cut 0 bases from V and 9 bases from J, with 27 bases between. Looked up from germline, CDR1 is GTSNPN and CDR2 is SVGIG (reference sequence). As DNA, the CDR3 is TGTGCCTGGAGTGTACGAAGGAGGAGTAGCTTCTGGGGGTCTTCACCCCTCCACTTT. This gives the protein CAWSVRRRSSFWGSSPLHF.

The CDR3 bases are TGTGCCAGCAGCTTTGGGGACAGGGGCCCATCGGAGACCCAGTACTTC. Its translation: CASSFGDRGPSETQYF. V is TRBV7-9 and J is TRBJ2-5, with 10 bases aligning to TRBD1. In germline, CDR1 is SEHNR, CDR2 FQNEAQ (reference sequence). J lost 5 bases, V lost 3 bases, and 9 bases had no gene match. This CDR3 is 16 amino acids long.

The chain employs TRBV16 and TRBJ1-2; D might be TRBD1 (6 bases). Trimming stripped 4 bases from V and 8 bases from J, with 11 bases between. The CDR3 contains 12 residues. The V gene's germline CDR1 is KGHSY and CDR2 FQNENV. CDR3 nucleotide sequence: TGTGCCAGCAGCCCGGGGGGGCACGGCTACACCTTC. Translated: CASSPGGHGYTF.

This sequence joins TRBV6-5 and TRBJ1-3; D not resolved. The CDR3 runs to 12 residues. Trimming took 5 bases from V and 7 from J, leaving 9 bases between them. CDR1 is MNHEY and CDR2 is SVGAGI in the germline V gene. CDR3 sequence (DNA): TGTGCCAGCAGTACATCCGGCAACACCATATATTTT. This sequence encodes CASSTSGNTIYF.

The chain carries TRBV5-6 and TRBJ2-3; D is possibly TRBD2 (6 bases). The germline CDR1 and CDR2 sequences are SGHDT and YYEEEE. The V end lost 4 bases, the J end lost 5 bases, and 17 bases lay between the germline ends. CDR3 size: 15 residues. CDR3 in DNA: TGTGCCAGCAGCCCCCTTTGGGGGGTGGGAGATACGCAGTATTTT. It translates to CASSPLWGVGDTQYF.

This clone was recorded a few times. This chain joins TRBV4-1 and TRBJ2-1, with 12 bases lining up with TRBD2. With V trimmed by 0 bases and J by 3 bases, 9 bases remained unmatched. There are 19 residues in the CDR3. CDR1 and CDR2 (germline): MGHRA, YSYEKL. The chain's CDR3 is CASSQDLGLAGGLYNEQFF. The CDR3 DNA reads TGCGCCAGCAGCCAAGATCTCGGGCTAGCGGGGGGGCTCTACAATGAGCAGTTCTTC.

On this clone itself: Compared with germline, one end of the junction differs, possibly owing to a read error. The CDR3 nucleotides are TGTGCCAGCAGTGAAGCGCCCCCTTCCCAGGTCTTC. Its protein is CASSEAPPSQVF. V usage is TRBV6-1 and J usage is TRBJ2-1; D is unclear. The germline gives CDR1 MNHNS, CDR2 SASEGT. The CDR3 sequence is 12 residues long.

CDR3 residues: CASTRYRSVRTDTQYF. As DNA, the CDR3 is TGTGCCAGCACGCGGTATCGGTCGGTAAGGACAGATACGCAGTATTTT. The chain employs TRBV2 and TRBJ2-3; D gene uncertain. The CDR3 spans 16 residues. The germline V gene encodes CDR1 SNHLY and CDR2 FYNNEI. With 7 bases removed from V and 3 bases from J, the gap between germline ends came to 20 bases.

The chain joins TRBV5-1 to TRBJ1-1; D is undetermined. Germline loops: CDR1 SGHRS, CDR2 YFSETQ. With 1 base removed from V and 0 bases from J, the gap between germline ends came to 7 bases. The CDR3 has 14 residues. CDR3 DNA: TGCGCCAGCAGCTTGTTGGGCTTGAACACTGAAGCTTTCTTT. As protein: CASSLLGLNTEAFF. The variable domain in full, with the rest retrieved from reference TRBV5-1 and TRBJ1-1, is KAGVTQTPRYLIKTRGQQVTLSCSPISGHRSVSWYQQTPGQGLQFLFEYFSETQRNKGNFPGRFSGRQFSNSRSEMNVSTLELGDSALYLCASSLLGLNTEAFFGQGTRLTVV.

CDR3 loop: CAWSAGRVAGVQETQYF. For the CDR3, the DNA is TGTGCCTGGAGTGCGGGGAGGGTAGCGGGGGTCCAAGAGACCCAGTACTTC. The chain recombines TRBV30 with TRBJ2-5; 9 nucleotides align to TRBD2. This CDR3 comprises 17 residues. Germline V lookup: CDR1 GTSNPN, CDR2 SVGIG (reference sequence). V lost 1 base to trimming and J lost 1 base; unmatched junction nucleotides: 10.

This clone has just one count. The V call is TRBV2, the J call TRBJ2-2; a possible D gene is TRBD1 (5 bases). Per the germline V gene, CDR1 is SNHLY and CDR2 is FYNNEI. V lost 0 bases and J 6 bases, leaving 11 bases between the germline ends. This CDR3 contains 15 residues. CDR3 DNA sequence: TGTGCCAGCAGTGAAGCGGCAGTAGGGGCCGGGGAGCTGTTTTTT. Residues: CASSEAAVGAGELFF.

The chain is built from TRBV6-5 and TRBJ1-1, with D uncertain. The germline gives CDR1 MNHEY, CDR2 SVGAGI. The CDR3 runs 12 residues. The ends were cut back, 6 bases at V and 3 bases at J, with 8 bases in the middle. As DNA, the CDR3 is TGTGCCAGCAGACGCCGGGACACTGAAGCTTTCTTT. Its protein product is CASRRRDTEAFF.

This clone was seen a single time. This chain joins TRBV15 and TRBJ2-7; 7 nucleotides line up with TRBD2. J gave up 4 bases and V 0 bases, and 6 bases lay outside the gene matches. The CDR3 consists of 15 residues. Germline V gives CDR1 LNHNV, CDR2 YYDKDF (reference sequence). DNA for the CDR3: TGTGCCACCAGCAGAGATTTCGGCGGGGGTTACGAGCAGTACTTC. Its translation is CATSRDFGGGYEQYF. The full variable domain, completed using reference TRBV15 and TRBJ2-7, is DAMVIQNPRYQVTQFGKPVTLSCSQTLNHNVMYWYQQKSSQAPKLLFHYYDKDFNNEADTPDNFQSRRPNTSFCFLDIRSPGLGDTAMYLCATSRDFGGGYEQYFGPGTRLTVT.

The V and J genes are TRBV14 and TRBJ2-3, with no clear D. V lost 5 bases, J lost 0 bases, and 15 bases lay in between. Germline CDR1 SGHDN, CDR2 FVKESK. The CDR3 has 16 amino acids. CDR3 in amino acids: CASSVMAAVSTDTQYF. Written as DNA, the CDR3 is TGTGCCAGCAGCGTCATGGCGGCGGTCAGCACAGATACGCAGTATTTT.

The chain uses TRBV4-1 and TRBJ1-5; D is unclear. The CDR3 consists of 14 residues. V gave up 0 bases and J gave up 7 bases, with 10 bases separating them. Per germline, CDR1 MGHRA and CDR2 YSYEKL. As DNA, the CDR3 is TGCGCCAGCAGCCAAGATTCTCGTGTACAGCCCCAGCATTTT. As protein: CASSQDSRVQPQHF.

This clone was recorded only once. V gene TRBV5-4 combines with J gene TRBJ1-4, with 9 bases identical to TRBD1. V gave up 1 base and J gave up 7 bases; unmatched junction bases: 8. Germline CDR1 is SGHNT and CDR2 is YYREEE (reference sequence). This CDR3 is 16 amino acids long. The CDR3 is CASSLWGTGTTEKLFF. The CDR3, as DNA: TGTGCCAGCAGCTTGTGGGGGACAGGGACCACTGAAAAACTGTTTTTT.

J is TRBJ2-7 and V is TRBV27; unclear D gene. Germline V gives CDR1 MNHEY, CDR2 SMNVEV (reference sequence). The CDR3 loop spans 13 amino acids. V was trimmed by 2 bases and J by 8 bases, leaving 13 bases between them. CDR3: CASSLTWAEKQYF. The CDR3 DNA is TGTGCCAGCAGTTTAACGTGGGCAGAGAAGCAGTACTTC.

This sequence joins TRBV5-1 and TRBJ1-1; 10 nucleotides agree with TRBD1. Trimming took 3 bases from V and 3 from J; bases not matched to a gene: 17. Germline lookup yields CDR1 SGHRS and CDR2 YFSETQ. The CDR3 totals 19 residues. The CDR3, as DNA: TGCGCCAGCAGCTCCCCGACAGGGGGCGCATTTCTTCAGGACACTGAAGCTTTCTTT. This codes for CASSSPTGGAFLQDTEAFF.

V gene TRBV4-1 combines with J gene TRBJ1-2; unclear D gene. V gave up 0 bases and J gave up 3 bases, with 5 bases separating them. The germline V gene encodes CDR1 MGHRA and CDR2 YSYEKL. There are 13 residues in the CDR3. Here the CDR3 reads CASSQERDYGYTF. As DNA, the CDR3 is TGCGCCAGCAGCCAAGAGCGGGACTATGGCTACACCTTC.